This record covers a single T cell receptor (beta chain). Clones were sequenced by immunoSEQ multiplex PCR, and TCRdb holds only the in-frame ones, with some missing. The sample consists of about 200,000 clones, 70% to 90% of them appearing once. This CDR3 is built from 16 residues. V shed 0 bases and J shed 7 bases, with 18 bases lying between them. The germline CDR1 and CDR2 sequences are MNHNS and SASEGT. These data are taken from a study of blood T cell repertoires in COVID-19. Study information: The samples span acute and convalescent COVID-19 from the United States, Italy and Spain. The analysed material was cDNA or gDNA that came from T cells, B-cell-depleted T cells, or PBMCs.

The genes are TRBV6-1 and TRBJ1-2; D gene ambiguous. The sequence derives from a man between 40 and 49 years old with active or convalescent COVID-19. Material for sequencing was peripheral blood. CDR3 DNA: TGTGCCAGCAGTGAAGCGGGCTGGGAGACGTTGGTTGGCTACACCTTC. Protein product: CASSEAGWETLVGYTF.